Here is one TCR beta chain with its context. Its antigen is undetermined. Sequencing relied on immunoSEQ assay v3.0, run at survey level. The repertoire was sequenced with immunoSEQ multiplex PCR; TCRdb's copy has only in-frame clones and lacks some. This sample has 35,000 to 45,000 clones, with roughly 85% found just once. This specimen belongs to a study of long-term antiretroviral therapy in people with HIV. Study-wide results and caveats: Clones with expansion before ART led the repertoire at all time points. Post-ART samples showed increased diversity that remained below transplant donor control levels.

No fewer than two post-ART and no fewer than one pre-ART PBMC samples existed for each donor. Until DNA extraction, the samples held between roughly 1-10 million cryopreserved PBMC. The clonotype originates from a man younger than 35 with HIV. Here the sequenced sample was unsorted PBMCs, taken 2.2 years after starting antiretroviral therapy.

CDR3 protein: CASSLAGAGELFF. The CDR3 DNA is TGTGCCAGCAGCTTAGCGGGGGCCGGGGAGCTGTTTTTT. This chain uses TRBV11-2 with TRBJ2-2; D perhaps matches TRBD2 (6 bases). Germline V CDR1 and CDR2: SGHAT, FQNNGV. V gave up 1 base and J gave up 6 bases, with 6 bases separating them. The CDR3 has 13 amino acids.